This T cell receptor beta chain appears in the sequencing data of a study of cytomegalovirus exposure and HLA in healthy donors (dated by TCRdb to the late 2010s). Background for the entire study: In an earlier analysis of approximately 640 of the donors, around 300 Gb of sequence data and 90 million to 120 million unique TCR beta sequences from roughly 190 million T cells were reported. A few DR-DQ haplotypes were handled as single units for association and clustering because linkage in the cohort was strong. To predict cytomegalovirus infection status, the study brought together high-throughput TCR immunosequencing, statistical association of individual TCRs with disease status, and machine learning. An earlier analysis of approximately 580 of the donors used high-throughput TCR beta sequencing to judge whether each TCR beta V gene segment behaved as functional or pseudogenic. Rather than using new phenotypic data, the later analysis identified candidate immune exposures from TCR beta sequences and from how often those sequences occurred across donors. The study used immunosequencing to profile the T cell repertoires of approximately 640 subjects and linked those repertoires to cytomegalovirus serostatus. All discovery cohort repertoires had been generated on a single sequencing platform. In a later genetic analysis, genome-wide SNP genotypes for about 65% of the 666 donors were used, and that subset was treated as a discovery cohort. HLA typing covered class I and class II loci at four-digit resolution. To study patterns of TCR occurrence, a later analysis re-analyzed previously published TCR beta repertoires from hundreds of donors and added high-resolution HLA genotyping. Alongside the repertoire data, information on donor age, sex, ethnicity and CMV serostatus was compiled. Among several hundred genotyped donors of the cohort, an average of roughly 230,000 unique TCR beta nucleotide sequences was sequenced per donor, of which approximately 18% were non-productive. The aim of the study was to test whether cataloging public T cell receptors could identify signatures of past pathogen exposure. In addition to the first cohort of hundreds of subjects, a separate validation cohort of some 120 different subjects was used. Among the roughly 390 genotyped donors, 75% to 90% belonged to the genetic ancestry cluster associated with self-reported Caucasian donors. Typing coverage differed by locus: A, B, C, DRB1 and DQB1 were typed in about 629-640 donors, DQA1 in about 560, DPA1 in some 610, and DPB1 in just under 490. An early release that covered some 640 HLA-typed donors contained approximately 300 gigabases of sequencing data and about 84 million unique TCR sequences.

The germline V gene encodes CDR1 SGHDN and CDR2 FVKESK. The CDR3 spans 13 residues, from the cysteine through the phenylalanine. CDR3 DNA only is kept here, 39 bases in frame from base 1. Library construction relied on the immunoSEQ multiplex PCR assay. A mixture of 60 forward primers for TCR Vbeta segments and 13 reverse primers for TCR Jbeta segments was used in the multiplex PCR. The CDR3 region of rearranged TCR beta genes was amplified from genomic DNA by a multiplex PCR assay. Amplified TCR beta libraries were sequenced as 87-base-pair reads on the Illumina HiSeq System. Regarding the original processing steps: A later analysis counted tens of millions of unique TCR beta chains across the 550 to 750 repertoires, and around 9.9 million of these chains were shared by at least two donors. Raw reads were error-corrected and collapsed into unique sequences with a nearest-neighbor algorithm that merged closely related sequences to remove PCR and sequencing errors. To assign V, D and J gene segments, CDR3 sequences were aligned to IMGT reference sequences. Each retained sequence needed at least a six-nucleotide match to both a V gene segment and a J gene segment. A rearrangement counted as productive if the CDR3 had no stop codons and remained in frame with V and J, and every other rearrangement counted as non-productive. CDR3 was defined according to IMGT convention as the region running from the second conserved V-encoded cysteine to the conserved J-encoded phenylalanine. In an earlier analysis of around 600 of the donors, sequences lacking an unambiguous match to a single V gene segment were excluded. In an earlier analysis of 500 to 750 of the donors, V segments were called functional above 56.7% productive rearrangements and were called segregating when the between-donor standard deviation exceeded 5%. A statistical classification framework was developed to diagnose cytomegalovirus status using the catalog of TCR beta chain sequences. A later analysis assigned V and J genes by comparing TCR nucleotide sequences with IMGT/GENE-DB human TR gene sequences. Using the TCRdist pipeline, a later analysis assigned CDR3 sequences along with most-parsimonious VDJ recombination scenarios. In a later analysis, each TCR beta chain was defined by its CDR3 amino acid sequence together with its V-gene family, and reads without a unique V-gene family were excluded. A later analysis removed several hundred highly shared, low-generation-probability nucleotide sequences to deal with suspected cross-contamination and a sequencing artifact. In a later analysis, a clonal expansion index for each public chain was calculated from normalized within-repertoire ranks of inferred template counts. A later analysis computed generation probabilities with a VDJ recombination model fitted to out-of-frame rearrangements, and checked the results against IGoR. In a later analysis, TCR-TCR, TCR-HLA and TCR-CMV co-occurrence was scored with hypergeometric tests, and a repertoire-size bias correction was applied to TCR pairs. To estimate false discovery rates, a later analysis permuted the HLA or CMV assignments 20 times. In a later analysis, co-occurring TCRs were grouped using DBSCAN, and TCRdist sequence similarity was added for clustering within HLA-allele-positive subsets. Co-occurrence clustering excluded repertoires with fewer than 30,000 or more than 120,000 public chains, plus five with anomalous nucleotide sharing. In TCRdb, the immuneACCESS table is reduced to in-frame sequences with V and J assigned. These tables do not hold every clone; where another copy was compared, an unresolved V gene accounts for under half, and the others remain unexplained. Clonal size and the V and J genes are those of that table, whereas D and trimming came from the DNA. The sample contains 110,000 to 150,000 clones, approximately 80% of them found a single time. The biggest ten clones account for over 2% of the sample.

Study-level results and caveats: In a later analysis, HLA-associated TCR beta chains showed more clonal expansion and lower generation probabilities than non-associated chains that were equally common. The only immune exposure information available for the cohort was CMV serostatus. Most CMV-associated TCR beta chains appeared to be HLA-restricted in a later analysis, and the HLA associations seemed to be driven largely by CMV exposure. An association between a missense DCLRE1C variant and V-gene and J-gene trimming of TCR beta chains was found in a later genetic analysis and replicated in an independent cohort. The authors suggested that the approach could potentially be generalized to other disease states and immunological phenotypes. A group of highly shared sequence variants was considered likely to be a technical artifact of the sequencing pipeline. Presence/absence analyses assumed roughly uniform sequencing depth across donors, an assumption that may not hold. When HLA alleles, especially DR and DQ, strongly co-occurred, attributing TCR associations to individual alleles was difficult. Specific HLA alleles were associated with 18,000 or so TCR beta sequences at a false discovery rate of 0.05 in a later analysis. The cohort was sequenced for TCR beta chains only, and without alpha or paired-chain data the features that could be detected were limited. Correlated functional status among segregating V segments might reflect linkage disequilibrium, but an unknown experimental factor could not be ruled out. Because the 87-base-pair reads could not distinguish some IMGT-functional V segments, including TRBV6-2 and TRBV6-3, those segments were excluded. A further reported finding was that TCR beta sequences accurately predicted the HLA-A and HLA-B alleles for most subjects in the first cohort. Because HLA typing was missing for some donors at each locus, association tests included only the typed subset. A later analysis found that TCR association rates varied across HLA loci, with DRB1 alleles showing the most associated TCRs and HLA-C alleles the fewest. An earlier analysis of 587 of the donors showed that most TCR beta V segments appeared in productive rearrangements either about 90% or about 30% of the time, which broadly matched IMGT annotations. In a later analysis, several top co-occurrence clusters were reported to appear linked to parvovirus B19, influenza, CMV and Epstein-Barr virus. The classifier was reported to diagnose cytomegalovirus status with high specificity and sensitivity in both the original and validation cohorts. The study gave a list of about 170 TCR beta chains associated with cytomegalovirus. In vitro tests confirmed that a few of the cytomegalovirus-associated TCR beta chains recognize cytomegalovirus antigens. A later genetic analysis reported fewer N-insertions in productive TCRs among donors in an Asian-associated ancestry cluster than the 666-donor mean. The earlier analysis of a few hundred of the donors excluded some 16 rarely observed V segments, including chromosome 9 orphons, because counts were too low. Most TCR sequences were seen in very few donors, while some public TCRs were found in many individuals.

A word on this clone: Its antigen is unknown. Compared with germline, one end of the junction differs, possibly owing to a read error.

In total, 500 to 700 healthy bone marrow donors made up the cohort. At the time of sampling, all cohort members were nominally healthy, though unrecorded immune exposures were likely present. The donor was CMV seropositive and belonged to the group of 250 to 300 seropositive cohort members. Each donor provided a peripheral blood sample, and peripheral blood mononuclear cells were used for TCR beta sequencing. Genomic DNA was extracted from the blood cell samples with the Qiagen DNeasy Blood Extraction Kit. The chain employs TRBV14 and TRBJ2-1; too little of a D gene remains to name it. This clonotype originated in a woman aged 18-29 years in good health and CMV-seropositive. Material: PBMCs. The CDR3 protein sequence reads: CASSQDAARPRIF. In nucleotides, the sequence is TGTGCCAGCAGCCAAGATGCGGCGCGTCCCCGGATCTTC.